This TCR beta chain was sequenced for a study of Ad26.COV2.S vaccination and SARS-CoV-2 variants (dated by TCRdb to the early 2020s). Regarding the complete study: Donors in the vaccine arm were drawn from COV1001, a phase I-IIa trial of Ad26.COV2.S in healthy adults that was multicentre, randomized, double-blind and placebo-controlled. Ad26.COV2.S was administered intramuscularly at 5 x 10^10 or 1 x 10^11 viral particles, either as a single shot or as two shots given 56 days apart. Participants in the trial were split at random into five groups of five each, receiving low-dose or high-dose Ad26.COV2.S once or twice, or else placebo on both occasions. A total of some 30 samples were included in the TCR-sequenced set, comprising roughly 19 Ad26.COV2.S vaccine recipients, 5 placebo recipients and 8 SARS-CoV-2 convalescent individuals. Blinding of investigators to trial group allocation was maintained during experiments and outcome assessment. The specificity and breadth of SARS-CoV-2-reactive T cell receptors after Ad26.COV2.S vaccination were assessed by TCRbeta repertoire sequencing.

The sample's treatment or condition label, in plain terms: about 20 received Ad26.COV2.S at low or high dose, single or two shots; several received placebo; per-sample allocation not given. Repertoires of vaccine and placebo recipients were sequenced from samples taken on day 63 after the first injection. In Cohort 1b, about 25 adults aged 18-55 years were enrolled at a single site in Boston, USA, between 29 July and 7 August 2020. Ad26.COV2.S was a replication-incompetent adenovirus type 26 vector expressing a prefusion-stabilized SARS-CoV-2 spike protein from the original Wuhan strain. The study at large found these results: Vaccine and placebo recipients had comparable non-spike TCR breadth, which fits with the vaccine containing only spike. The study lacked the statistical power to compare responses across vaccine doses or regimens. Substantial breadth of spike-specific CD8+ and CD4+ T cell responses was reported after vaccination. Ad26.COV2.S recipients had higher spike-specific TCR breadth than placebo recipients (P = 0.0014). The authors noted that total T cell responses may have been underestimated by the TCR breadth and depth analyses.

The immunoSEQ Assay was used to sequence TCRbeta CDR3 regions. After extraction, genomic DNA underwent amplification by bias-controlled multiplex PCR, followed by high-throughput sequencing. On the study's bioinformatics: To quantify the absolute abundance of every unique TCRbeta CDR3 region, sequences were collapsed and filtered. T cell fraction was estimated by normalization of TCRbeta template counts to usable DNA, with usable DNA being measured through amplification of reference genes present in all nucleated cells. Repertoire TCRs were annotated as SARS-CoV-2-specific by exact matching of V gene, CDR3 amino acid sequence and J gene to a known reactive TCR set. MIRA supplied the reference SARS-CoV-2 TCR set, which was filtered for enrichment in COVID-19-positive ImmuneCODE repertoires so that public or cross-reactive TCRs were removed. Using the MIRA antigens, annotated TCRs were further analysed by specific ORF or by position within an ORF. Breadth was defined as the number of annotated unique rearrangements divided by the total number of unique productive rearrangements, and depth was defined as the summed frequency of the annotated unique rearrangements. Group comparisons of TCR breadth used two-sided Wilcoxon rank-sum tests. Not all clones reach the TCRdb copy of this immuneACCESS table, which keeps in-frame sequences only. Checked studies attribute under half of the gap to unresolved V genes and leave the rest unexplained. V and J calls and clone size are copied from that table; D and trimming were computed from the DNA. The sample table lists around 400,000 clones, around 90% of them with a count of one. The top ten clonotypes cover 9.5% to 15% of the sample.

CDR1 and CDR2 are drawn from the germline V gene: LGHNT, FRNRAP. V loses 0 bases of germline sequence and J loses 3 bases, and the interval between the two ends is 8 bases. The CDR3 contains 15 residues, cysteine and phenylalanine counted. CDR3 DNA is the only sequence kept; it has 45 bases, read in frame from the first base. A note on this clone: The specificity of this receptor is unknown. No clone much larger than this one lies a single base away; base qualities are absent.

The V gene is TRBV12-5 and the J gene is TRBJ2-2, with the D gene call left open. This sample comprised peripheral blood, obtained in a trial of Ad26.COV2.S vaccine versus placebo. This receptor was taken from a person aged 18 to 65 who received the Ad26.COV2.S COVID-19 vaccine or a placebo. The CDR3 amino acid sequence is: CASGLVLGDTGELFF. The nucleotides are TGTGCTAGTGGTTTGGTACTTGGGGACACCGGGGAGCTGTTTTTT.